This T cell receptor (delta chain) was obtained from a study of γδ T cells in repeated Plasmodium falciparum infection. TCRdb called clones from the multiplex PCR reads again using CATT. The table shows 93,000 or so delta-chain clones, with approximately 1% occurring only once. There are a few counts of this clone. TCRdb records a much larger clone's protein for this DNA, with a difference at residue 3 that likely arises from a read error; the protein given is the translation of the DNA. The specimen was gamma-delta T cells from blood. This TCR derives from a pool of human donors (malaria-infected and uninfected, not separated).

The CDR3 sequence is CAPGGWPPIRHYTDKLIF. In DNA form, the CDR3 reads TGTGCTCCTGGGGGCTGGCCTCCGATTAGGCACTACACCGATAAACTCATCTTT. The chain recombines TRDV1 with TRDJ1; 7 nucleotides line up with TRDD3. This CDR3 spans 18 amino acids. The germline CDR1 and CDR2 sequences are TSWWSYY and QGS.